This T cell receptor beta chain stems from a study of OX40 agonist ivuxolimab in advanced cancers. A remark on this clone: Its antigen is not identified.

Assay used: immunoSEQ multiplex PCR; TCRdb lists only in-frame clones, some missing. The sample carries some 74,000 clones, around 89% recorded once. Study-level findings and limits: Mean expanded clone counts were higher in CD8+ than CD4+ T cells.

V was shortened by 3 bases and J by 8 bases, with 13 bases between the two germline ends. Germline V gene lookup returns CDR1 MNHNS and CDR2 SASEGT. The CDR3 covers 13 residues. The material sequenced was CD4+ or CD8+ T cells sorted from blood, taken in a trial of the OX40 agonist ivuxolimab. This receptor was taken from an adult with an advanced solid tumor such as melanoma, head and neck, liver or kidney cancer. The gene calls are TRBV6-1 and TRBJ1-2; no reliable D call. DNA of the CDR3: TGTGCCAGCAGTGAGAAGGACCGGCGAGGCTACACCTTC. As protein: CASSEKDRRGYTF.